This T cell receptor beta chain was profiled in a study of post-analysis software for immune sequencing data (dated by TCRdb to between 2014 and 2016). Regarding the study in general: Disease courses on record covered relapsing-remitting, secondary progressive and progressive-relapsing multiple sclerosis, though some patients had no subtype annotation. Patient repertoires were compared against about a dozen previously published healthy control repertoires from donors aged 6 to 25 years. A subset of samples was prepared in parallel using single-end sample barcoding, then pooled and co-amplified after Illumina adapter ligation. Beyond this particular receptor, the publication reports: Multiple sclerosis patients had significantly lower normalized Chao1 diversity than controls, a result that suggests substantial peripheral T-cell clonal expansion. The multiple sclerosis patient group was slightly younger than the control group. Significantly higher frequencies in patients than in controls were found for several TRBV segments, including TRBV5-6, TRBV5-1 and TRBV20-1. Strong co-clustering of samples prepared in the same batch was shown by direct clustering with F measure, prompting a batch-effect correction.

In this sample, this clonotype turned up a few times. Its antigen has not been determined. Base qualities are not at hand, and no much larger clone is one base apart. Its CDR3 holds 12 amino acids, cysteine through phenylalanine. Kept here is only the CDR3 DNA, which spans 36 bases and is read in frame from base 1. CDR1 and CDR2, looked up from the germline V gene (reference sequence), are DFQATT and SNEGSKA. TCR beta repertoires were profiled from peripheral blood of over 10 young patients with multiple sclerosis to demonstrate the VDJtools post-analysis software. The multiple sclerosis patients were children and adolescents between roughly 6 and 17 years of age. Library preparation was by PCR. TCRdb records Illumina HiSeq 2500 as the sequencer. Unique molecular identifiers were incorporated into TCR beta cDNA libraries to reduce PCR and sequencing biases. Roughly 500,000 cDNA molecules were obtained per 1 to 10 million input T cells, so each molecule approximated one T cell. The patient libraries were prepared and sequenced with the same protocol used for the earlier healthy control dataset. Within a given batch, samples were prepared together, multiplexed and sequenced on the same HiSeq lane. As for the original processing: MIGEC was used to process the raw barcoded reads, and molecular identifier groups with only a single read were discarded before consensus assembly and CDR3 extraction. Clonotype tables were post-analysed with VDJtools, normalizing diversity by down-sampling all datasets to the smallest sample size. To correct batch-related cross-sample contamination, repertoire overlap clustering matched CDR3 amino acid sequences but not nucleotide sequences. The public reads were reprocessed in TCRdb via fastp at Q25 and MiXCR, keeping in-frame beta chains. Rows are combined by CDR3 protein, so each entry shows the most common genes and DNA. These V and J calls originate from TCRdb's pipeline instead of the authors' own analysis. A total of about half a million distinct CDR3 sequences appear in this sample, around 34% of them only once. The ten largest make up approximately 6% of the sample.

This TCR came from a girl aged 2-17 years with multiple sclerosis. Sequences were obtained from blood. Recombination linked TRBV20-1 to TRBJ2-7, with the D gene call left open. The nucleotides are TGCAGCCCGGGCCTCCCTAGGAACGAGCAGTACTTC. It translates to CSPGLPRNEQYF.